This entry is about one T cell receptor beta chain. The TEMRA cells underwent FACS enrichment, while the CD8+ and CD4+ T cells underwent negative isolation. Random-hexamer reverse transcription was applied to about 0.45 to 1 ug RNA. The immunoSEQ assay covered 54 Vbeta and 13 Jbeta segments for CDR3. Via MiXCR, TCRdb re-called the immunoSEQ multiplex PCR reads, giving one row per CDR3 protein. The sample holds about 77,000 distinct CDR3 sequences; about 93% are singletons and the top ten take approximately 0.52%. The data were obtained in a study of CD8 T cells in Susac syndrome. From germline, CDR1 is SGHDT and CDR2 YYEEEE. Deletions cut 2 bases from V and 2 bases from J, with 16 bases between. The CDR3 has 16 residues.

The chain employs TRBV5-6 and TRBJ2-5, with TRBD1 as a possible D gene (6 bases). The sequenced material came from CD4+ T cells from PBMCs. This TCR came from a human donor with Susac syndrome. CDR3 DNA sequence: TGTGCCAGCAGCTTCGTTACAGGGAATTATCAAGAGACCCAGTACTTC. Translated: CASSFVTGNYQETQYF.